The rows below give T cell receptor beta chains drawn from one sample of a study of blood T cell repertoires in COVID-19. Some clones are missing from TCRdb's copy, which holds only in-frame ones; the method was immunoSEQ multiplex PCR. Here the sample spans about 51,000 clones, 65% to 90% being singletons. Source material: peripheral blood. These receptors were taken from a man aged 60 to 69 with acute or convalescent COVID-19. CDR3s leave out the opening cysteine and the closing phenylalanine or tryptophan. Clone size is not always given. Where it is, it says once, few, many or a class for expanded clones.

V gene	clone size	CDR3 protein
TRBV2	few	ASNSGTSSYNSPLH
TRBV3-1/TRBV3-2	.	ASSQVPGLITDTQY
TRBV7-9	.	ASSLGQGALEQY
TRBV10-3	.	AISETQSSTDTQY
TRBV5-1	.	ASSLAGGYRGAINYGYT
TRBV6-6	.	ASTTRRDTEAF
TRBV7-8	.	ASSFDGGRHTEAF
TRBV4-1	few	ASSLSAGGGYEQY
TRBV19	.	ASNVNPRGTGYGYT
TRBV29-1	.	SVPRDRVNTEAF
TRBV11-1	.	ASSLGAGPYEQY
TRBV11-2	.	ASSSRKNGYT
TRBV10-3	.	AIKGQEYTDTQY
TRBV5-6	.	ASSLGAGAKVGELF
TRBV9	.	ASSVRGLGLYNEQF
TRBV10-1	.	ASSGTSPTDTQY
TRBV6-2/TRBV6-3	.	ASSPTGENTEAF
TRBV10-2	.	ASSTSGRGYNEQF
TRBV6-1	.	ASSERQGLSYGYT
TRBV2	few	ASKRTGDSYEQY
TRBV5-1	.	ASSLEGAVGGNEQY
TRBV2	.	ASRKEGTYGYT
TRBV7-9	.	ASSSDSDRLSSYEQY
TRBV13	.	ASSLKRGTTDTQY
TRBV18	.	ASSPNPGSYEQY
TRBV14	.	ASSLLEGLAGINEQF
TRBV10-2	few	ASSGVALAGGPIIVYEQY
TRBV5-1	.	ASSLQGREEAF
TRBV25-1	.	ASSEGQGMVNEQF
TRBV27	.	ASSLRTGDTGELF
TRBV5-1	.	ASSLDPGALAGELF
TRBV5-1	.	ASSLAPGTGSYEQY
TRBV10-2	.	ASMTLTGDGEQY
TRBV15	.	ATSRDQYGVGYT
TRBV19	.	ASSTTGGSYGYT
TRBV5-1	.	ASSLRGLAGDNEQF
TRBV18	.	ASSPSGTVLTEAF
TRBV9	.	ASSVGREAGNTIY
TRBV11-3	.	ASSSRQYYGYT
TRBV7-8	.	ASSPGYRGPSGNTIY
TRBV10-3	once	AISETSSYNEQF
TRBV7-9	.	ASSRQVVGSPLH
TRBV28	once	ASSLPQGQDQPQH
TRBV10-3	.	ATRSGTEGNTEAF
TRBV27	few	ASSFHSTSGSANEQF
TRBV5-1	.	ASSLVVGTNSGNTIY
TRBV5-6	.	ASSPRTGVEQY
TRBV29-1	once	SVHLRDRGTEQF
TRBV7-9	.	ASSPLQGNAKNIQY